This TCR beta chain was recorded in a study of cytotoxic CD8 clonotypes in ibrutinib-treated CLL. Findings and limits, study-wide: Measured clonality at baseline was greater than in age-matched healthy donors and tracked with circulating CD8+ T-cell counts.

This clone was detected only a few times. Its antigen is still unknown. TCRdb's table, derived via immunoSEQ multiplex PCR, lists solely in-frame clones and lacks some. The repertoire holds about 330,000 clones, roughly 71% seen once, with roughly 6.7% in the top ten. The length of the CDR3 is 12 residues. Looked up from germline, CDR1 is MDHEN and CDR2 is SYDVKM. The V end lost 3 bases, the J end lost 6 bases, and 7 bases lay between the germline ends. The chain carries TRBV28 and TRBJ2-3; D ambiguous. This receptor was taken from a human donor with chronic lymphocytic leukemia. The material was PBMCs, obtained after 36 months of ibrutinib treatment. In nucleotides, the CDR3 is TGTGCCAGCAGTTTGTGGCGGGATACGCAGTATTTT. Its protein product is CASSLWRDTQYF.